This T cell receptor beta chain appears in the sequencing data of a study of control samples from healthy donors and cancer patients. Profiling relied on immunoSEQ multiplex PCR, and the TCRdb table lists in-frame clones only, not all of them. The table lists some 95,000 clones, roughly 92% of them singletons. Trimming cost V 2 bases and J 5 bases, with 9 bases left between them. The CDR3 consists of 14 residues. Germline V gene lookup returns CDR1 SGHTA and CDR2 FQGTGA. Sequenced material: blood. This receptor was identified in a human donor in good health. The donor label of this sample is uncertain. The chain carries TRBV7-3 and TRBJ2-2; maybe TRBD1 (6 bases). The CDR3 nucleotides read TGTGCCAGCAGCTTATGGGGGCCGACCGGGGAGCTGTTTTTT. Translated: CASSLWGPTGELFF.